The 8 T cell receptor beta chains below come from one sample, sequenced in a study of shared clonotypes between healthy human individuals. Sequencing used immunoSEQ multiplex PCR; TCRdb keeps in-frame clones, though not all of them. The data show about 450,000 clones, 70% to 80% seen once. Sequencing was done on a sample of PBMCs. These receptors all come from a woman aged 40-49 years in good health. Some clones in this sample may be carry-over from other donors' samples.

The chain links TRBV7-2 to TRBJ2-1; 8 nucleotides align to TRBD2. Germline assignment: CDR1 SGHTA and CDR2 FQGNSA. V lost 1 base, J lost 5 bases, and 4 bases stayed unmatched. This CDR3 region has 15 residues. This CDR3 reads CASSLETSGDNEQFF. CDR3 nucleotide sequence: TGTGCCAGCAGCTTAGAAACTAGCGGAGACAATGAGCAGTTCTTC.

The chain couples TRBV9 to TRBJ2-2, with D possibly matching TRBD2 (6 bases). This CDR3 spans 15 amino acids. The V gene lost 1 base and the J gene lost 2 bases, with 9 bases spanning the gap. The germline V gene encodes CDR1 SGDLS and CDR2 YYNGEE. The CDR3 here is CASSVQGLNTGELFF. CDR3 sequence (DNA): TGTGCCAGCAGCGTACAGGGACTCAACACCGGGGAGCTGTTTTTT.

This clone came up once. The rearrangement links TRBV29-1 to TRBJ2-2; D is perhaps TRBD1 (5 bases). The ends were cut back, 6 bases at V and 1 base at J, with 12 bases in the middle. The CDR3 length is 14 residues. Germline lookup yields CDR1 SQVTM and CDR2 ANQGSEA. As DNA, the CDR3 is TGCAGCGTCACAGGTGTCTTGAACACCGGGGAGCTGTTTTTT. Amino acid sequence: CSVTGVLNTGELFF.

This rearrangement joins TRBV6-4 to TRBJ1-2; D gene ambiguous. Germline CDR1 and CDR2: MRHNA and SNTAGT. This CDR3 has 13 residues. V was trimmed by 0 bases and J by 4 bases, leaving 6 bases between them. CDR3 nucleotide sequence: TGTGCCAGCAGTGACTCGAGTGGCTATGGCTACACCTTC. Protein: CASSDSSGYGYTF.

The chain has TRBV27 and TRBJ1-2; possible D gene TRBD1, 6 bases. This CDR3 is 15 amino acids long. V was trimmed by 6 bases and J by 4 bases, leaving 18 bases between them. The V gene's germline CDR1 is MNHEY and CDR2 SMNVEV (reference sequence). Written as DNA, the CDR3 is TGTGCCAGCAGGGACAGAGGGGGTAGATTCTATGGCTACACCTTC. This gives the protein CASRDRGGRFYGYTF.

The chain couples TRBV2 to TRBJ1-5, with D unclear. This CDR3 has 13 residues. Germline CDR1 reads SNHLY; CDR2 reads FYNNEI. The germline V and J ends were trimmed by 4 bases and 0 bases, with 4 bases remaining between them. CDR3 sequence (DNA): TGTGCCAGCAGTGGTTATAGCAATCAGCCCCAGCATTTT. It codes for CASSGYSNQPQHF.

The J gene is TRBJ2-3, the V gene TRBV6-1; D is ambiguous. CDR3 length equals 12 residues. In germline, CDR1 is MNHNS, CDR2 SASEGT. Trimming stripped 2 bases from V and 5 bases from J, with 5 bases between. This CDR3 is CASSEQEDTQYF. CDR3 DNA: TGTGCCAGCAGTGAACAGGAAGATACGCAGTATTTT.

As regards this clone: A read error is the likely source, as a far larger clone sits one nucleotide away. Other nucleotide sequences from this sample produce the same CDR3. V gene TRBV6-6 combines with J gene TRBJ2-2; D is perhaps TRBD1 or TRBD2 (5 bases each). CDR1 MNHNY and CDR2 SVGAGI come from the germline V gene (reference sequence). With 6 bases removed from V and 3 bases from J, the gap between germline ends came to 11 bases. There are 14 residues in the CDR3. CDR3 sequence reads: CASRSGTYTGELFF. In nucleotides, the CDR3 is TGTGCCAGCAGGTCAGGGACGTACACCGGGGAGCTGTTTTTT.